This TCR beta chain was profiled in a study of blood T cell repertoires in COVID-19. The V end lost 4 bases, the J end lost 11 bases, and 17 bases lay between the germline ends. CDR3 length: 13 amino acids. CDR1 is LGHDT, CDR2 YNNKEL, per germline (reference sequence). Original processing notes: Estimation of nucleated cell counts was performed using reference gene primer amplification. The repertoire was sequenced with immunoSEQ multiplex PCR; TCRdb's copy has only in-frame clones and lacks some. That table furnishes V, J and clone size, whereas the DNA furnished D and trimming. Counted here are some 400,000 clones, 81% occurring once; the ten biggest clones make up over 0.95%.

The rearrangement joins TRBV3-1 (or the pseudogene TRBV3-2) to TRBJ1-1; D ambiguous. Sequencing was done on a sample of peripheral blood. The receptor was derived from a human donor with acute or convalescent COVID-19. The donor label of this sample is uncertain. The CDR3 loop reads CASSPAWADQAFF. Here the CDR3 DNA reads TGTGCCAGCAGCCCCGCTTGGGCTGATCAGGCTTTCTTT.